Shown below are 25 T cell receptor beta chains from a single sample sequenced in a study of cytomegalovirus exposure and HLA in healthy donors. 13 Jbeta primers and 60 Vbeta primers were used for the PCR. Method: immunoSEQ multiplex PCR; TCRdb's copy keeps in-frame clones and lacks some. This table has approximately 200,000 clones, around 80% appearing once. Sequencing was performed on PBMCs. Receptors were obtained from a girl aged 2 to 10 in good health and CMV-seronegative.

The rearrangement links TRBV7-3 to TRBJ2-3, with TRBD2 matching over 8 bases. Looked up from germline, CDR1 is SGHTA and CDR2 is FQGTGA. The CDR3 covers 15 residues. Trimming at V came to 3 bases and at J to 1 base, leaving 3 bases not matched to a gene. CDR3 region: CASSLAGGRTDTQYF. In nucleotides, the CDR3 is TGTGCCAGCAGCTTGGCGGGGGGACGCACAGATACGCAGTATTTT.

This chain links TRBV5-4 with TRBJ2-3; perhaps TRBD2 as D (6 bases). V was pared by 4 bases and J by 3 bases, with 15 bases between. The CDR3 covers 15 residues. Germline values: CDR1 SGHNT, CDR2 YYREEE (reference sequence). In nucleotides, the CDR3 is TGTGCCAGCAGCGGCGGGGCGGGGTGGACAGATACGCAGTATTTT. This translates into CASSGGAGWTDTQYF.

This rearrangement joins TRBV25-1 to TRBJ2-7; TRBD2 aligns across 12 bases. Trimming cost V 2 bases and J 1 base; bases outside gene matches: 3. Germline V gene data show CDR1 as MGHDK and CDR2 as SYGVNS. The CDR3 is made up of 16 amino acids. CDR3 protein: CASSEPGTSGSYEQYF. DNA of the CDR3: TGTGCCAGCAGTGAACCGGGGACTAGCGGGTCCTACGAGCAGTACTTC.

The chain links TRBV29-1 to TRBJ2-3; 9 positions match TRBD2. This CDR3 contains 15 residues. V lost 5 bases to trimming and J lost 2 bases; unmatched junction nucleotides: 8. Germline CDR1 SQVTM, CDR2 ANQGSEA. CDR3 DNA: TGCAGCGTTAAATCCCGACTAGCGGCCACAGATACGCAGTATTTT. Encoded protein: CSVKSRLAATDTQYF.

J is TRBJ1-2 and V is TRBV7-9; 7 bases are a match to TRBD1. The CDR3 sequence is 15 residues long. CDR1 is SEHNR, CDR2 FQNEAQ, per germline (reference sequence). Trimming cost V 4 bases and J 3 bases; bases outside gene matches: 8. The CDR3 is CASSSGTALYYGYTF. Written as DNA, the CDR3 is TGTGCCAGCAGCTCCGGGACAGCCCTTTACTATGGCTACACCTTC.

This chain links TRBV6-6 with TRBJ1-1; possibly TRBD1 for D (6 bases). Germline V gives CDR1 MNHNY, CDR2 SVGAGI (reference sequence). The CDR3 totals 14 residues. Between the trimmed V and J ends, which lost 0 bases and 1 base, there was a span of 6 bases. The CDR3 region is CASSYSDRNTEAFF. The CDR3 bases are TGTGCCAGCAGTTACTCGGACAGGAACACTGAAGCTTTCTTT.

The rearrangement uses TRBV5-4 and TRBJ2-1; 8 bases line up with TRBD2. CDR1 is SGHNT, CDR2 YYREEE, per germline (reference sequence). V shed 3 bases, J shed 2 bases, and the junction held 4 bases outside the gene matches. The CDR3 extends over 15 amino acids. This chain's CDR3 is CASSSSSGPYNEQFF. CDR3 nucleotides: TGTGCCAGCAGCTCCTCTAGCGGGCCCTACAATGAGCAGTTCTTC.

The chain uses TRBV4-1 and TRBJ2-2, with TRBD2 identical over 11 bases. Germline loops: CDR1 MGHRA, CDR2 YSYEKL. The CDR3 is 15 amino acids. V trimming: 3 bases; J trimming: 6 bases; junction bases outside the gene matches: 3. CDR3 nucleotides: TGCGCCAGCAGCCACATAGCGGGAGGGCCCGGGGAGCTGTTTTTT. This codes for CASSHIAGGPGELFF.

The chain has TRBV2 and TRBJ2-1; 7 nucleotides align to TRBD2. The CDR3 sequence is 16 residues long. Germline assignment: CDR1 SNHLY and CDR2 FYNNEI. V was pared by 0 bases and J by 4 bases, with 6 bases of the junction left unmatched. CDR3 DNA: TGTGCCAGCAGTGAAGCGGGGCTAGCGGTTTACAATGAGCAGTTCTTC. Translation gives CASSEAGLAVYNEQFF.

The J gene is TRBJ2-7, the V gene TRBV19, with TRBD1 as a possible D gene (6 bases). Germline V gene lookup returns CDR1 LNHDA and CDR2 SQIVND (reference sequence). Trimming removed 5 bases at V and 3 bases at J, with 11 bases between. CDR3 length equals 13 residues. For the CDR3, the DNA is TGTGCCAGTAGTCCAGGGGTGTTCTACGAGCAGTACTTC. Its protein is CASSPGVFYEQYF.

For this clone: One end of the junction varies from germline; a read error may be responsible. The CDR3 protein is CAWGVPGQGPGELFF. The CDR3 DNA sequence: TGTGCCTGGGGTGTGCCGGGACAGGGGCCCGGGGAGCTGTTTTTT. V gene TRBV30 combines with J gene TRBJ2-2; TRBD1 agrees at 10 bases. This CDR3 region has 15 residues. Germline CDR1 reads GTSNPN; CDR2 reads SVGIG (reference sequence).

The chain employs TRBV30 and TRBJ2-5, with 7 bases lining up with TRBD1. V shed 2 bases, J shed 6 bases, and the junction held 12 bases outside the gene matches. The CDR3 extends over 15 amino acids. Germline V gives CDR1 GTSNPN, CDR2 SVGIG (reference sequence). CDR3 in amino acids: CAWSLRDSPSKTQYF. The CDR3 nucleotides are TGTGCCTGGAGTCTCCGGGACAGTCCTTCTAAGACCCAGTACTTC.

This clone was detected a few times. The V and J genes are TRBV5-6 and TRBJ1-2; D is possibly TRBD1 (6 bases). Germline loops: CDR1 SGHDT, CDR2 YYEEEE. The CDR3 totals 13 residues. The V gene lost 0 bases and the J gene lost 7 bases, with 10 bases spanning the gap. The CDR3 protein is CASSLAGEPGYTF. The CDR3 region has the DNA TGTGCCAGCAGCTTGGCAGGGGAACCTGGCTACACCTTC.

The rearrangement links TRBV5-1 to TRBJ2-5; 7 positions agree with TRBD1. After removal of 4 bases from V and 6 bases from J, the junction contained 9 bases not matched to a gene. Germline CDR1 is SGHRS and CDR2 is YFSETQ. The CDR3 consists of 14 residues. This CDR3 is CASSPTTGTKTQYF. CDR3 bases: TGCGCCAGCAGCCCGACGACAGGGACGAAGACCCAGTACTTC.

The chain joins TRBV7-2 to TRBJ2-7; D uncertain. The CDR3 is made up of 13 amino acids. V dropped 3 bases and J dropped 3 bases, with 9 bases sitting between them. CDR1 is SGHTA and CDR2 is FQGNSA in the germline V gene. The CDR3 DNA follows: TGTGCCAGCAGCTTCCAGGATCTCTACGAGCAGTACTTC. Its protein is CASSFQDLYEQYF.

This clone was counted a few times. CDR3 sequence: CSASPRLNTEAFF. DNA of the CDR3: TGCAGCGCCTCCCCCCGGTTGAACACTGAAGCTTTCTTT. This sequence joins TRBV29-1 and TRBJ1-1; unclear D gene. The CDR3 is 13 amino acids. Germline V gene data show CDR1 as SQVTM and CDR2 as ANQGSEA. V was trimmed by 7 bases and J by 0 bases, leaving 12 bases between them.

Here the CDR3 DNA reads TGTGCCAGCAGATTAGGGGTGAACACTGAAGCTTTCTTT. Translating it yields CASRLGVNTEAFF. The rearrangement uses TRBV6-1 and TRBJ1-1; D perhaps matches TRBD1 (5 bases). V lost 6 bases to trimming and J lost 0 bases, with 8 bases between them. The CDR3 consists of 13 residues. Germline loops: CDR1 MNHNS, CDR2 SASEGT.

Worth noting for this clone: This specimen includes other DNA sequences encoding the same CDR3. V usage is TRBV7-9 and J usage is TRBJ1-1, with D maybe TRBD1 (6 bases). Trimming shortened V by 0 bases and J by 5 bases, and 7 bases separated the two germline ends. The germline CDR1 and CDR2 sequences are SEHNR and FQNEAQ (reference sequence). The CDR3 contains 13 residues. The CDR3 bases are TGTGCCAGCAGCTTAGCACAGGGTACTGAAGCTTTCTTT. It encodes CASSLAQGTEAFF.

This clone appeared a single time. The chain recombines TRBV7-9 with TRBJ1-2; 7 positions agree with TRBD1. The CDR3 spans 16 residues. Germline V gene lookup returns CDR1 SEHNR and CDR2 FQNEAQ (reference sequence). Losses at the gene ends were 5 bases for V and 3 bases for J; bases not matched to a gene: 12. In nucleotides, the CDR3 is TGTGCCAGCAGCCCGAGTTCAGGGGGGCGCGACTATGGCTACACCTTC. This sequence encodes CASSPSSGGRDYGYTF.

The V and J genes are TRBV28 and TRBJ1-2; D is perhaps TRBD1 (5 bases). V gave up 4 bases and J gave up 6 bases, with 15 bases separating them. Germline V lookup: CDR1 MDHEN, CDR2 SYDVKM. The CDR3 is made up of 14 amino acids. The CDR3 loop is CASSSRTGGNGYTF. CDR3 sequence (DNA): TGTGCCAGCAGTTCAAGGACCGGGGGAAATGGCTACACCTTC.

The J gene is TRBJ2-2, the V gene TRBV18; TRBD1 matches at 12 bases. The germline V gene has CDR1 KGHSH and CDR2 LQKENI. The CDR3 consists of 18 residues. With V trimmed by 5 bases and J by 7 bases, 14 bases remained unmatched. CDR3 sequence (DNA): TGTGCCAGCTCATGGACTGCCGGGACAGGGGGCCTGTTCGGGGAGCTGTTTTTT. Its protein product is CASSWTAGTGGLFGELFF. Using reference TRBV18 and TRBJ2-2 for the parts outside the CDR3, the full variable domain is NAGVMQNPRHLVRRRGQEARLRCSPMKGHSHVYWYRQLPEEGLKFMVYLQKENIIDESGMPKERFSAEFPKEGPSILRIQQVVRGDSAAYFCASSWTAGTGGLFGELFFGEGSRLTVL.

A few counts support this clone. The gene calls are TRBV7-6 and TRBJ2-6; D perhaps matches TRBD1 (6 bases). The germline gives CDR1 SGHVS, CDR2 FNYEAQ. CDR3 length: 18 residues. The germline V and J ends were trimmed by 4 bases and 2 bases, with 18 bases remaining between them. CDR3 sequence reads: CASSSRAGVSPGANVLTF. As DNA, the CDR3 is TGTGCCAGCAGCTCACGGGCAGGGGTTTCCCCTGGGGCCAACGTCCTGACTTTC.

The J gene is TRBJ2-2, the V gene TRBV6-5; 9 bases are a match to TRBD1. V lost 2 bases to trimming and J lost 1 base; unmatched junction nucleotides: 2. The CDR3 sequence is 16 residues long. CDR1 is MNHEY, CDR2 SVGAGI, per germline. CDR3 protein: CASSYAGQGNTGELFF. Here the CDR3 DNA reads TGTGCCAGCAGTTACGCGGGACAGGGGAACACCGGGGAGCTGTTTTTT.

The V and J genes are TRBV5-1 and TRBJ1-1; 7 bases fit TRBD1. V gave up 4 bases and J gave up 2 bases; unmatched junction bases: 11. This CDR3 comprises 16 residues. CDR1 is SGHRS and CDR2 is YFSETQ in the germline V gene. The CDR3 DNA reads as TGCGCCAGCAGCCCGAATACAGGGGCTAGAAACACTGAAGCTTTCTTT. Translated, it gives CASSPNTGARNTEAFF. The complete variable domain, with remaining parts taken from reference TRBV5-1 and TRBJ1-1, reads KAGVTQTPRYLIKTRGQQVTLSCSPISGHRSVSWYQQTPGQGLQFLFEYFSETQRNKGNFPGRFSGRQFSNSRSEMNVSTLELGDSALYLCASSPNTGARNTEAFFGQGTRLTVV.

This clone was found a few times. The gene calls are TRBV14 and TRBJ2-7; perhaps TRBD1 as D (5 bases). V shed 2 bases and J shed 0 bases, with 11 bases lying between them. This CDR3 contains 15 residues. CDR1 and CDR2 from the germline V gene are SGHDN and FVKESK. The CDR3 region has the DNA TGTGCCAGCAGCCAATACTTGGGGCCCTCCTACGAGCAGTACTTC. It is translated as CASSQYLGPSYEQYF.